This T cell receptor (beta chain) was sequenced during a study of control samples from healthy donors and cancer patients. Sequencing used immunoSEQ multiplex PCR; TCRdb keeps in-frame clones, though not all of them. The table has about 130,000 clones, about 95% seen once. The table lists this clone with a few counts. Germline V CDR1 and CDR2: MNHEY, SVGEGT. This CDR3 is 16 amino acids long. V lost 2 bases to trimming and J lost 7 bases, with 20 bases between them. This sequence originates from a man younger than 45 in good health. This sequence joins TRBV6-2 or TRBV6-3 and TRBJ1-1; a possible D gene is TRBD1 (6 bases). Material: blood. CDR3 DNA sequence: TGTGCCAGCAGTTACGTTGGGGTTTCCGGACAGCGTGAAGCTTTCTTT. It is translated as CASSYVGVSGQREAFF.